This T cell receptor (beta chain) was identified during a study of CD8+CD57+ T cells in acquired aplastic anemia. Background on the study: Mean DNA quantity obtained from sorted CD4+ and CD8+ cells was 3.2 ug.

The template for TCR beta VDJ and CDR3 sequence profiling was genomic DNA. In TCRdb, the reads were re-called with MiXCR into one record per CDR3 protein. The sample includes over 150,000 distinct CDR3 sequences, around 75% of them seen just once. Study findings and constraints: The study identified around 28 CD8+ CDR3 sequences shared by patients and controls.

CDR3 size: 17 residues. Between the trimmed V and J ends, which lost 1 base and 4 bases, there was a span of 17 bases. Germline CDR1 is SEHNR and CDR2 is FQNEAQ (reference sequence). CD8+CD57+ cell expansion had been shown by flow cytometry in patients chosen for sequencing. Remarks on this clonotype: Antigen unknown.

The sample consisted of sorted CD4+, CD8+, or CD8+CD57+ T cells (not recorded which) from PBMCs. The J gene is TRBJ2-1, the V gene TRBV7-9; D not resolved. This TCR was sampled from a human donor with aplastic anemia. For the CDR3, the DNA is TGTGCCAGCAGCTTAGACGGGCCCCGCGGTAGTTACAATGAGCAGTTCTTC. It specifies CASSLDGPRGSYNEQFF.